The source of this T cell receptor beta chain is a study of shared clonotypes between healthy human individuals. As for this clone: Its antigen is unknown.

A split of CD4+ cells into CD45RA+ naive and CD45RA-negative memory subsets was performed. Generated by immunoSEQ multiplex PCR, the TCRdb table keeps only in-frame clones and is missing some. The table records some 790,000 clones, roughly 72% of them present only once. Regarding the study as a whole: The study's rarefaction showed incomplete sorted-subset sequencing despite large depth.

The CDR3 is made up of 15 amino acids. Germline V gives CDR1 SGHDT, CDR2 YYEEEE. V shed 4 bases, J shed 4 bases, and the junction held 9 bases outside the gene matches. This clonotype was obtained from a woman aged 25-40 years in good health. Sample: memory CD4+ T cells sorted from blood. The subset: CD45RA-negative fraction. This chain uses TRBV5-6 with TRBJ1-1; TRBD1 aligns across 8 bases. The CDR3 bases are TGTGCCAGCAGCACCAAACCCACAGGGGGCACTGAAGCTTTCTTT. It yields the protein CASSTKPTGGTEAFF.